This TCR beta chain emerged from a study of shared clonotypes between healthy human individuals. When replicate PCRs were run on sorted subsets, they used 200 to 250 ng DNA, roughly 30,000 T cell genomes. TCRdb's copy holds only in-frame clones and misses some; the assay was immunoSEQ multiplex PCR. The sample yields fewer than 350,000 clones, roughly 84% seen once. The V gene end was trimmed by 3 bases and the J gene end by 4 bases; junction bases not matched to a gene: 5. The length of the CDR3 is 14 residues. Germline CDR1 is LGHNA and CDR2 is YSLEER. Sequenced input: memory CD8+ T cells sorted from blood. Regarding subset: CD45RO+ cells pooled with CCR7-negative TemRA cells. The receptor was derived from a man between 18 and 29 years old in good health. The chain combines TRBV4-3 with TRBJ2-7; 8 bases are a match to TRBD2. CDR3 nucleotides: TGCGCCAGCAGCCACACTAGCGGTGTTTACGAGCAGTACTTC. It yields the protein CASSHTSGVYEQYF.